This TCR beta chain originates from a study of T cell repertoires in cytomegalovirus infection. Across the study: Public TCR beta signatures marked donors with CMV infection and the matching HLA. Study results and caveats: Carriers of CMV and the relevant HLA type were discriminated by public TCR beta frequency. HLA-C-restricted CMV-specific TCR beta clonotypes prevailed in the ex vivo response.

TCRdb reanalysed the reads using MiXCR and keeps one entry per CDR3 protein. Found here are 550,000 to 700,000 distinct CDR3 sequences, almost 40% of them singletons; the top ten hold about 46%. On this clonotype itself: No antigen is known for it.

Trimming stripped 4 bases from V and 2 bases from J, with 13 bases between. Germline V gives CDR1 SGHRS, CDR2 YFSETQ. The CDR3 length is 16 residues. The material was cultured PBMCs, obtained from culture after CMV antigen stimulation. The receptor was isolated from a human donor in good health (CMV status not recorded). Some clones in this sample may be carry-over from other donors' samples. This sequence joins TRBV5-1 and TRBJ2-6; D may be TRBD2 (5 bases). In DNA, the CDR3 is TGCGCCAGCAGCCATGTTGTCGGGGCTGGGGCCAACGTCCTGACTTTC. Protein sequence: CASSHVVGAGANVLTF.